This T cell receptor beta chain was sequenced during a study of T cell changes during pregnancy in multiple sclerosis. Libraries were prepared by immunoSEQ multiplex PCR; TCRdb keeps only in-frame clonotypes and omits some of them. The table shows 12,000 to 15,000 clones, with 93% occurring only once. CDR1 is LNHDA and CDR2 is SQIVND in the germline V gene (reference sequence). This CDR3 is built from 16 residues. Losses at the gene ends were 1 base for V and 0 bases for J; bases not matched to a gene: 5. The sequencing used peripheral blood, collected in the second trimester of pregnancy. This sequence originates from a female donor in good health, enrolled as a control in a pregnancy study. The chain joins TRBV19 to TRBJ2-7; 8 nucleotides match TRBD1. CDR3 amino acids: CASSIGTGWSSYEQYF. In DNA, the CDR3 is TGTGCCAGTAGTATAGGGACAGGGTGGAGCTCCTACGAGCAGTACTTC.